The clone carrying this T cell receptor beta chain was counted at least ten times. Its antigen is as yet unknown. This sample was taken from a study of blood T cells in healthy people across ages. General study points: Age showed a roughly linear inverse relationship with TCR beta diversity per million T cells.

It was with a sample-barcoded 5' primer and a J-beta primer mix that a second PCR of roughly 6 to 11 cycles was run. TCRdb analysed the 5' RACE reads with MiXCR anew, one entry per CDR3 protein. The data contain approximately 360,000 distinct CDR3 sequences, about 52% of them seen just once; the ten biggest clones take up roughly 51%. The source is a man aged 60 to 69 in good health. Material: blood.

CDR3 in amino acids: CSAPTRGPPDTQYF. The CDR3 coding sequence is TGCAGTGCTCCAACAAGGGGCCCCCCAGATACGCAGTATTTT. The rearrangement joins TRBV20-1 to TRBJ2-3, with D perhaps TRBD1 (5 bases). The germline V and J ends were trimmed by 5 bases and 4 bases, with 16 bases remaining between them. Looked up from germline, CDR1 is DFQATT and CDR2 is SNEGSKA (reference sequence). The CDR3 spans 14 residues.